This TCR beta chain was obtained from a study of tumor-infiltrating lymphocytes in primary liver carcinoma. Study background: The patients, men and women alike, were aged 30 to 69 years.

The CDR3 is 16 residues long. Germline V gene lookup returns CDR1 MNHNS and CDR2 SASEGT. A primer matching the constant region was used to make TCR beta cDNA from 450 to 550 ng of total RNA. Researchers made the TCR beta libraries by running three nested multiplex PCR rounds with slightly modified ARM-PCR. PCR rounds one and two used TRBV1-TRBV30 forward primers with a C-beta reverse primer for around 11 cycles each. TCRdb passed the multiplex PCR reads through MiXCR, listing each CDR3 protein once. This sample carries around 71,000 distinct CDR3 sequences, over 70% of them seen once, and the ten largest clones take roughly 13%. For each extraction, RNA and DNA were obtained together from 20-30 mg of unsorted bulk tissue. All tumor samples contained more than 85% viable tumor cells. A word on this clonotype: One junction end does not reproduce the germline sequence, and a read error may be involved.

The source material was liver tumor tissue from sampling region 4. Subset of the sample: tumor region T4, right-lateral pole. This clonotype was sampled from a woman aged 55-70 years with primary liver carcinoma and hepatitis B virus infection. This rearrangement joins TRBV6-1 to TRBJ1-5; TRBD1 matches at 9 bases. The CDR3 DNA follows: TGTGCCAGCAGGGACAGGGGCCTCTATATCAATCAGGCCCAGCATTTT. Translating it yields CASRDRGLYINQAQHF.